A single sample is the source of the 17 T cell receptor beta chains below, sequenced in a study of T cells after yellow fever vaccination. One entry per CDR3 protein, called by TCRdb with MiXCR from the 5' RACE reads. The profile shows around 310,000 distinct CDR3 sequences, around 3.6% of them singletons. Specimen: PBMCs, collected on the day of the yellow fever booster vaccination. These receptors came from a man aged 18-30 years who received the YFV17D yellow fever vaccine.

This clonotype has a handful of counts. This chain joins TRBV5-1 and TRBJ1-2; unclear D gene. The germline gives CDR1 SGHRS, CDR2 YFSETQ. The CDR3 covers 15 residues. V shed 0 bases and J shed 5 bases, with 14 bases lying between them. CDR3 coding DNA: TGCGCCAGCAGCTTGGTCCCAGGTGGCAGATATGGCTACACCTTC. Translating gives CASSLVPGGRYGYTF.

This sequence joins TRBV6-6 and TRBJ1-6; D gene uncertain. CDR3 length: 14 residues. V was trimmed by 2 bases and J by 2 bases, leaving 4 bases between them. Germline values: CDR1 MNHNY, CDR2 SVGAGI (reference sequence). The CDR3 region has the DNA TGTGCCAGCAGTTACGGCCCCTATAATTCACCCCTCCACTTT. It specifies CASSYGPYNSPLHF.

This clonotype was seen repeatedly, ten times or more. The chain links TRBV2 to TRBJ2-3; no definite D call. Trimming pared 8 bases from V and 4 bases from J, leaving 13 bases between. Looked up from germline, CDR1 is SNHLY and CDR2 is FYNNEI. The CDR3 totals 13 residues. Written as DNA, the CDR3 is TGTGCCAGCCGAGGCCGCGGCGCAGATACGCAGTATTTT. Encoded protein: CASRGRGADTQYF.

Here the CDR3 DNA reads TGCAGTGCCTACCGGGGTCTTGGTGCACACCTTACCTACGAGCAGTACTTC. Protein sequence: CSAYRGLGAHLTYEQYF. The chain joins TRBV20-1 to TRBJ2-7; TRBD2 might be the D (5 bases). In germline, CDR1 is DFQATT, CDR2 SNEGSKA (reference sequence). Trimming stripped 6 bases from V and 2 bases from J, with 26 bases between. The CDR3 consists of 17 residues.

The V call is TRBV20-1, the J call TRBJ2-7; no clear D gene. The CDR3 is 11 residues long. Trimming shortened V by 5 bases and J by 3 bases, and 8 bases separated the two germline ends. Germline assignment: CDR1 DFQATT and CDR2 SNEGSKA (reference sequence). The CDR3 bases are TGCAGTGCTGCCAACGACTACGAGCAGTACGTC. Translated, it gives CSAANDYEQYV.

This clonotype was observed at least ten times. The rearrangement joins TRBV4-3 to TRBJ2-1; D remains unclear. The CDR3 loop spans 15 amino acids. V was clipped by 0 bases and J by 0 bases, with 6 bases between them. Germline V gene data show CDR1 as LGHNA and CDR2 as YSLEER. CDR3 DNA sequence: TGCGCCAGCAGCCAAGACCCCGGCTCCTACAATGAGCAGTTCTTC. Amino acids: CASSQDPGSYNEQFF.

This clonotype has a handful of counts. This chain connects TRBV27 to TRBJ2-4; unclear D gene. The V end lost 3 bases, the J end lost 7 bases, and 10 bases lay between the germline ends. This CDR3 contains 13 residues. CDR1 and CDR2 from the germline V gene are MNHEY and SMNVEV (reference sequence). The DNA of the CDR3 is TGTGCCAGCAGTTTTGGGGTGGGGAACATTCAGTACTTC. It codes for CASSFGVGNIQYF.

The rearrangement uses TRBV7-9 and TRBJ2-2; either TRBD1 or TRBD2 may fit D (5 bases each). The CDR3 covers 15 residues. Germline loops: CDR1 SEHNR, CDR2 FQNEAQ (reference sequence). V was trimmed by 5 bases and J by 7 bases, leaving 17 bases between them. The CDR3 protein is CASSPVTRGIGELFF. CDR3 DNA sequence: TGTGCCAGCAGCCCAGTTACGAGGGGCATCGGGGAGCTGTTTTTT.

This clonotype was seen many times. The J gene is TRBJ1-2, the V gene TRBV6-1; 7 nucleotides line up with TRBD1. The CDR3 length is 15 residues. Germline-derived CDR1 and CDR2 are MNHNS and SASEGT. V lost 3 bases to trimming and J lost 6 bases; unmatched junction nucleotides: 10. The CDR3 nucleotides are TGTGCCAGCAGTGAGAAGACAGGGAGTAGTCATGGCTACACCTTC. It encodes CASSEKTGSSHGYTF.

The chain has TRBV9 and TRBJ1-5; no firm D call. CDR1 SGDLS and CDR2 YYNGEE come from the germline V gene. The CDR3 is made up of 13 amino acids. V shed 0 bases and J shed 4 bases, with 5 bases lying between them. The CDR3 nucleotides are TGTGCCAGCAGCGTAGGGGTTAATCAGCCCCAGCATTTT. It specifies CASSVGVNQPQHF.

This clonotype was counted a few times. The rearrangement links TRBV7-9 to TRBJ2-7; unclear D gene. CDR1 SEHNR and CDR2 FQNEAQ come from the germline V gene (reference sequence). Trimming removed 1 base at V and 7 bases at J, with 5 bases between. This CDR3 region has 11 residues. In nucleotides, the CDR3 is TGTGCCAGCAGCTTAGGACCAGAGCAGTACGTC. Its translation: CASSLGPEQYV.

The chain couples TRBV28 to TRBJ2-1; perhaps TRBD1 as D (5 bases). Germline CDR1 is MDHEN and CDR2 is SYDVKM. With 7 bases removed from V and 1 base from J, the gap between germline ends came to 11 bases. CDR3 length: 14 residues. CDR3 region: CASIKKGSYNEQFF. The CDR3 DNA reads TGTGCCAGCATAAAAAAGGGGTCCTACAATGAGCAGTTCTTC. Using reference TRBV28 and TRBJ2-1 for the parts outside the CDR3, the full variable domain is DVKVTQSSRYLVKRTGEKVFLECVQDMDHENMFWYRQDPGLGLRLIYFSYDVKMKEKGDIPEGYSVSREKKERFSLILESASTNQTSMYLCASIKKGSYNEQFFGPGTRLTVL.

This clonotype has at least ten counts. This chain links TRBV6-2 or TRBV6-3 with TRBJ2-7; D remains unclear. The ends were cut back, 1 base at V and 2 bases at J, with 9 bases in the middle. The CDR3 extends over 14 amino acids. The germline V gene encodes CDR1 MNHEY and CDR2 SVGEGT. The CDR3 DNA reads TGTGCCAGCAGTTACTTACAGAACGCCTACGAGCAGTACTTC. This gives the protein CASSYLQNAYEQYF.

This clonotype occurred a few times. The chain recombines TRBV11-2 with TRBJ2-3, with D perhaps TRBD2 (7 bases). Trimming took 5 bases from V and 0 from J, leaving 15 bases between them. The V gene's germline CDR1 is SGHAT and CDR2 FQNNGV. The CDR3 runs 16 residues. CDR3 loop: CASSVGGAGSTDTQYF. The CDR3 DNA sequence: TGTGCCAGCAGCGTAGGGGGGGCAGGCAGCACAGATACGCAGTATTTT.

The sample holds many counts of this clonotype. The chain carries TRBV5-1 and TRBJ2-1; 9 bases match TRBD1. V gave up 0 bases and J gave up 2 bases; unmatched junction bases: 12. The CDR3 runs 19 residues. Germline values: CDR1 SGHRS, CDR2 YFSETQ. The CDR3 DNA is TGCGCCAGCAGCTTGGGGATTGTCGAACAGGGGGCCACCTACAATGAGCAGTTCTTC. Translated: CASSLGIVEQGATYNEQFF.

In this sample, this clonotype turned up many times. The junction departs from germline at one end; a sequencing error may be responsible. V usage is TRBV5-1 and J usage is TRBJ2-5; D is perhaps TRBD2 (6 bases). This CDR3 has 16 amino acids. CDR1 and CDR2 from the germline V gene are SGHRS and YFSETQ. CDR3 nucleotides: TGCGCCAGCAGCTTGGCCGTGCGGGGTAACCAGGAGACCCAGTACTTC. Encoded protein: CASSLAVRGNQETQYF.

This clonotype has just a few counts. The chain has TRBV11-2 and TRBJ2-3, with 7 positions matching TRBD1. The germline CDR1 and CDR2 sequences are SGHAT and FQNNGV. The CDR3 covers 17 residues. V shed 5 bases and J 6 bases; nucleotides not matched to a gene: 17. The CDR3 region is CASSGTGTADFADTQYF. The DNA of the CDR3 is TGTGCCAGCAGCGGTACCGGGACAGCCGACTTCGCCGATACGCAGTATTTT.